The clone carrying this T cell receptor (beta chain) was picked up a small number of times. This specimen belongs to a study of identical twins. Germline-derived CDR1 and CDR2 are DFQATT and SNEGSKA (reference sequence). This CDR3 contains 16 residues. The V and J ends lost 0 bases and 0 bases respectively, with 11 bases between them. TCRdb reprocessed the 5' RACE reads via MiXCR and lists one record per CDR3 protein. The sample lists 1.5 million or so distinct CDR3 sequences; around a third were seen once. The receptor was isolated from a newborn girl in good health. Sequencing was performed on cord blood. The rearrangement uses TRBV20-1 and TRBJ1-4; D is unclear. The CDR3 here is CSARELSWATNEKLFF. The CDR3 DNA follows: TGCAGTGCTAGAGAGTTATCTTGGGCAACTAATGAAAAACTGTTTTTT.